This entry lists 28 T cell receptor beta chains sequenced from one sample in a study of beta chain features in type 1 diabetes. General study findings and limits: Researchers report that Type 1 diabetes patients had moderately but significantly shorter TCRB CDR3s across all four CD4+ subsets.

Antigens of these TCRs are unknown. The sequenced template was cDNA made from the entire isolated RNA. Clones were read by immunoSEQ multiplex PCR, and TCRdb kept only the in-frame ones, dropping some. The sample yields some 290,000 clones, over 11% seen once. Sample: naive CD4+ T cells from blood. These receptor sequences come from a young man with type 1 diabetes.

The chain links TRBV18 to TRBJ2-5; D perhaps matches TRBD2 (5 bases). V was trimmed by 1 base and J by 3 bases, leaving 9 bases between them. This CDR3 is built from 14 residues. Germline V lookup: CDR1 KGHSH, CDR2 LQKENI. The CDR3 DNA follows: TGTGCCAGCTCACCACGGGAGTACAAAGAGACCCAGTACTTC. The encoded protein is CASSPREYKETQYF.

V is TRBV7-2 and J is TRBJ2-7; D remains unclear. The CDR3 has 13 residues. Trimming cost V 1 base and J 2 bases, with 6 bases left between them. From germline, CDR1 is SGHTA and CDR2 FQGNSA. In DNA, the CDR3 is TGTGCCAGCAGCTTAGTCCAGACCTACGAGCAGTACTTC. It translates to CASSLVQTYEQYF.

This sequence joins TRBV5-6 and TRBJ2-1; TRBD1 might be the D (5 bases). The V gene's germline CDR1 is SGHDT and CDR2 YYEEEE. V lost 4 bases and J lost 3, with 14 bases in between. The CDR3 has 15 amino acids. The CDR3 sequence is CASSPTTVNYNEQFF. CDR3 in DNA: TGTGCCAGCAGCCCGACGACAGTAAACTACAATGAGCAGTTCTTC.

The chain couples TRBV5-1 to TRBJ1-1, with 8 nucleotides matching TRBD1. Germline CDR1 is SGHRS and CDR2 is YFSETQ. V lost 7 bases, J lost 2 bases, and 7 bases stayed unmatched. This CDR3 contains 14 residues. CDR3 in amino acids: CASGTGQENTEAFF. CDR3 coding DNA: TGCGCCAGCGGAACGGGACAGGAAAACACTGAAGCTTTCTTT.

This clone appeared a few times. This chain joins TRBV5-1 and TRBJ1-5; D is possibly TRBD1 (6 bases). This CDR3 is 15 amino acids long. V lost 0 bases to trimming and J lost 6 bases, with 13 bases between them. CDR1 SGHRS and CDR2 YFSETQ come from the germline V gene. The CDR3 nucleotides are TGCGCCAGCAGCTTGGCCGGGCAGGGGACTCAGCCCCAGCATTTT. Residues: CASSLAGQGTQPQHF.

This clone was observed a few times. This chain connects TRBV27 to TRBJ2-7, with 10 positions matching TRBD2. The CDR3 runs 16 residues. Germline values: CDR1 MNHEY, CDR2 SMNVEV (reference sequence). V lost 5 bases and J lost 1; bases outside the gene matches: 8. The CDR3 DNA sequence: TGTGCCAGCAGTCCTTGGACTAGCGGAAGATCCTACGAGCAGTACTTC. This translates into CASSPWTSGRSYEQYF.

J is TRBJ2-7 and V is TRBV18, with TRBD1 identical over 10 bases. The V segment lost 8 bases and the J segment 2 bases; nucleotides outside the gene matches: 6. This CDR3 is built from 14 residues. CDR1 is KGHSH and CDR2 is LQKENI in the germline V gene. CDR3 loop: CASRQTGGPYEQYF. CDR3 bases: TGTGCCAGCCGGCAGACAGGGGGCCCCTACGAGCAGTACTTC.

The rearrangement links TRBV5-1 to TRBJ2-3; D call uncertain. Germline lookup yields CDR1 SGHRS and CDR2 YFSETQ. The CDR3 covers 12 residues. Trimming removed 4 bases from V and 0 bases from J, with 3 bases in between. CDR3 amino acids: CASSRSTDTQYF. Here the CDR3 DNA reads TGCGCCAGCAGCCGGAGCACAGATACGCAGTATTTT.

The chain carries TRBV29-1 and TRBJ2-5, with D possibly TRBD1 on 6 matching bases. Trimming took 5 bases from V and 5 from J, leaving 12 bases between them. CDR1 is SQVTM and CDR2 is ANQGSEA in the germline V gene. CDR3 length equals 12 residues. This CDR3 reads CSVLQGVETQYF. The CDR3 nucleotides are TGCAGCGTTTTACAGGGAGTGGAGACCCAGTACTTC.

V is TRBV27 and J is TRBJ1-1; tentatively, D is TRBD1 (5 bases). Trimming took off 6 bases at V and 8 bases at J, with 16 bases between the two ends. CDR1 is MNHEY and CDR2 is SMNVEV in the germline V gene (reference sequence). This CDR3 contains 13 residues. CDR3 coding DNA: TGTGCCAGCAGACCCGGGACTGCAACCGAAGCTTTCTTT. This sequence encodes CASRPGTATEAFF.

This clone was observed a handful of times. The chain employs TRBV5-1 and TRBJ1-2; maybe TRBD1 (6 bases). CDR3 length: 14 residues. CDR1 is SGHRS, CDR2 YFSETQ, per germline. The V end was cut by 2 bases, the J end by 8 bases, with 16 bases between. The CDR3, as DNA: TGCGCCAGCAGCTTCCTTGGGACATCGGGAGGCTACACCTTC. This sequence encodes CASSFLGTSGGYTF.

This clone was seen a few times. The V gene is TRBV4-2, the J gene TRBJ2-5; perhaps TRBD2 as D (6 bases). This CDR3 has 16 residues. V was clipped by 0 bases and J by 1 base, with 12 bases between them. Germline V CDR1 and CDR2: LGHNA, YNFKEQ. DNA of the CDR3: TGTGCCAGCAGCCAAGATATCAGCGGGCGCCAAGAGACCCAGTACTTC. The encoded protein is CASSQDISGRQETQYF.

The V call is TRBV2, the J call TRBJ2-3; D is unclear. V lost 5 bases to trimming and J lost 10 bases, with 4 bases between them. Germline V gene data show CDR1 as SNHLY and CDR2 as FYNNEI. CDR3 length equals 9 residues. This CDR3 is CASSQAQYF. CDR3 bases: TGTGCCAGCAGTCAGGCGCAGTATTTT.

The chain has TRBV7-3 and TRBJ2-2, with 8 bases that match TRBD1. The J segment lost 7 bases and the V segment lost 5 bases, leaving 9 bases of the junction unmatched. CDR1 is SGHTA and CDR2 is FQGTGA in the germline V gene. This CDR3 has 15 amino acids. CDR3 sequence (DNA): TGTGCCAGCAGCCCACAGGGGGTAGAGAACGGGGAGCTGTTTTTT. This encodes CASSPQGVENGELFF.

This chain connects TRBV10-3 to TRBJ2-1; 7 bases fit TRBD2. Per the germline V gene, CDR1 is ENHRY and CDR2 is SYGVKD. With 11 bases clipped from V and 1 base from J, the junction kept 14 bases outside the gene matches. The CDR3 has 16 residues. The CDR3 here is CAARTGGRGSYNEQFF. CDR3 nucleotides: TGTGCCGCCCGAACGGGGGGTCGCGGGTCCTACAATGAGCAGTTCTTC.

V is TRBV7-2 and J is TRBJ2-7, with D possibly being TRBD2 (5 bases). The germline CDR1 and CDR2 sequences are SGHTA and FQGNSA. The ends were cut back, 5 bases at V and 7 bases at J, with 21 bases in the middle. The CDR3 has 15 amino acids. The CDR3 protein is CASSPPDWTGVEQYF. CDR3 DNA: TGTGCCAGCAGCCCTCCGGACTGGACCGGGGTAGAGCAGTACTTC.

The rearrangement joins TRBV7-2 to TRBJ2-5, with D maybe TRBD1 (6 bases). Germline-derived CDR1 and CDR2 are SGHTA and FQGNSA. Trimming took 1 base from V and 5 from J, leaving 8 bases between them. CDR3 size: 13 residues. The CDR3 loop reads CASSLGGQETQYF. The CDR3 bases are TGTGCCAGCAGCTTAGGGGGGCAGGAGACCCAGTACTTC.

The gene calls are TRBV5-4 and TRBJ2-1; D might be TRBD2 (5 bases). Germline CDR1 SGHNT, CDR2 YYREEE (reference sequence). V lost 2 bases and J lost 8, with 17 bases in between. This CDR3 region has 15 residues. CDR3 amino acids: CASSFPLAPTDEQFF. CDR3 DNA sequence: TGTGCCAGCAGCTTCCCTCTAGCACCTACGGATGAGCAGTTCTTC.

Concerning this clone: The identical CDR3 is also encoded by other nucleotide sequences in the sample. The chain employs TRBV6-6 and TRBJ2-7; D is unclear. V was pared by 8 bases and J by 0 bases, with 8 bases between. CDR3 length: 12 amino acids. Germline V gene data show CDR1 as MNHNY and CDR2 as SVGAGI (reference sequence). The CDR3 sequence: CASGRSSYEQYF. The CDR3 DNA reads TGTGCCAGCGGAAGGAGCTCCTACGAGCAGTACTTC.

This clone came up a few times. This chain uses TRBV19 with TRBJ2-5, with D possibly TRBD1 on 7 matching bases. Trimming took 5 bases from V and 5 from J, leaving 12 bases between them. The CDR3 runs to 13 residues. From germline, CDR1 is LNHDA and CDR2 SQIVND (reference sequence). CDR3 residues: CASSEQGRETQYF. The CDR3 DNA reads as TGTGCCAGTAGTGAACAGGGGAGGGAGACCCAGTACTTC.

This clone has more than one count but fewer than ten. The rearrangement uses TRBV6-1 and TRBJ1-5; D is uncertain. The CDR3 is 13 residues long. The V gene's germline CDR1 is MNHNS and CDR2 SASEGT. V was cut by 2 bases and J by 4 bases, with 6 bases left in between. CDR3 sequence: CASSEWENQPQHF. CDR3 DNA: TGTGCCAGCAGTGAATGGGAGAATCAGCCCCAGCATTTT.

The chain couples TRBV6-5 to TRBJ2-7; D is unresolved. Trimming shortened V by 4 bases and J by 2 bases, and 6 bases separated the two germline ends. The CDR3 has 12 residues. CDR1 and CDR2 (germline): MNHEY, SVGAGI. The CDR3 DNA reads as TGTGCCAGCAGTTCCCCAACCTACGAGCAGTACTTC. Its protein product is CASSSPTYEQYF.

CDR3 DNA: TGTGCCAGCAGGCCTAGCGTTTACAATGAGCAGTTCTTC. As protein: CASRPSVYNEQFF. The chain recombines TRBV7-3 with TRBJ2-1; TRBD2 might be the D (6 bases). There are 13 residues in the CDR3. Trimming stripped 6 bases from V and 4 bases from J, with 10 bases between. The V gene's germline CDR1 is SGHTA and CDR2 FQGTGA.

The rearrangement links TRBV19 to TRBJ2-6, with no clear D. V lost 1 base and J 0 bases, leaving 4 bases between the germline ends. CDR1 is LNHDA, CDR2 SQIVND, per germline (reference sequence). The CDR3 consists of 15 residues. The CDR3 reads CASSIADSGANVLTF. The CDR3, as DNA: TGTGCCAGTAGTATAGCAGACTCTGGGGCCAACGTCCTGACTTTC.

This clone was found a few times. The chain joins TRBV6-5 to TRBJ2-4; tentatively, D is TRBD2 (5 bases). This CDR3 is 15 amino acids long. CDR1 is MNHEY and CDR2 is SVGAGI in the germline V gene. V lost 6 bases to trimming and J lost 0 bases, with 12 bases between them. For the CDR3, the DNA is TGTGCCAGCAGCGAATTCGGACTAGCCAAAAACATTCAGTACTTC. It encodes CASSEFGLAKNIQYF.

This clone was observed a handful of times. V is TRBV4-2 and J is TRBJ2-1; 8 positions match TRBD2. V was clipped by 0 bases and J by 1 base; unmatched bases: 5. The CDR3 extends over 17 amino acids. Germline values: CDR1 LGHNA, CDR2 YNFKEQ. CDR3 sequence (DNA): TGTGCCAGCAGCCAAGATGGTGGCGGGAGGTCCTACAATGAGCAGTTCTTC. The encoded protein is CASSQDGGGRSYNEQFF.

This chain joins TRBV19 and TRBJ1-5, with 8 bases lining up with TRBD1. The CDR3 has 14 amino acids. The germline gives CDR1 LNHDA, CDR2 SQIVND (reference sequence). V dropped 6 bases and J dropped 2; count of bases not matched to a gene: 3. CDR3 sequence: CASRDRAGNQPQHF. In DNA, the CDR3 is TGTGCCAGTAGGGACAGGGCGGGCAATCAGCCCCAGCATTTT.

There are a few counts of this clone. The chain links TRBV7-9 to TRBJ2-6; D perhaps matches TRBD2 (5 bases). Trimming removed 5 bases at V and 1 base at J, with 21 bases between. The germline CDR1 and CDR2 sequences are SEHNR and FQNEAQ (reference sequence). This CDR3 spans 19 amino acids. In DNA form, the CDR3 reads TGTGCCAGCAGCCCTAAATTTGGGTTCGGGGAGTCTGGGGCCAACGTCCTGACTTTC. Protein sequence: CASSPKFGFGESGANVLTF.